The 17 T cell receptor beta chains below all came from one sample that was sequenced in a study of PD-1 blockade in classical Hodgkin lymphoma. Produced via immunoSEQ multiplex PCR; TCRdb's table is partial and in-frame only. In the table there are 30,000 to 40,000 clones, 80% to 95% of which are singletons. All patients experienced relapse after autologous stem cell transplantation, and brentuximab vedotin exposure was variable. Magnetic negative selection served to purify CD4+ T cells out of PBMCs that had been thawed. The material sequenced was CD4+ T cells from blood, taken at baseline. The receptor set was obtained from a human donor with classical Hodgkin lymphoma.

The rearrangement uses TRBV29-1 and TRBJ1-2; D possibly corresponds to TRBD1 (5 bases). V was pared by 7 bases and J by 4 bases, with 10 bases between. This CDR3 region has 11 residues. Germline CDR1 reads SQVTM; CDR2 reads ANQGSEA. The CDR3 sequence: CSAEGSYGYTF. The DNA of the CDR3 is TGCAGCGCAGAGGGGAGCTATGGCTACACCTTC.

The gene calls are TRBV19 and TRBJ2-7; possibly TRBD2 for D (6 bases). The length of the CDR3 is 14 residues. Trimming took 5 bases from V and 5 from J, leaving 16 bases between them. CDR1 LNHDA and CDR2 SQIVND come from the germline V gene (reference sequence). The chain's CDR3 is CASSLRGAGHEQYF. The CDR3, as DNA: TGTGCCAGTAGTCTACGGGGAGCGGGCCACGAGCAGTACTTC.

The chain combines TRBV5-8 with TRBJ1-1; no firm D call. Germline CDR1 and CDR2: SGHTS and YDEGEE. V was shortened by 1 base and J by 0 bases, with 13 bases between the two germline ends. The CDR3 runs 16 residues. Written as DNA, the CDR3 is TGTGCCAGCAGCTTGTATGGCGGTACTATGAACACTGAAGCTTTCTTT. Its protein product is CASSLYGGTMNTEAFF.

This chain connects TRBV5-1 to TRBJ2-3; tentatively, D is TRBD1 or TRBD2 (5 bases each). V was shortened by 7 bases and J by 4 bases, with 16 bases between the two germline ends. Germline CDR1 is SGHRS and CDR2 is YFSETQ. The CDR3 is made up of 14 amino acids. This CDR3 reads CASAKGDVSDTQYF. CDR3 sequence (DNA): TGCGCCAGCGCGAAAGGGGACGTCTCAGATACGCAGTATTTT.

The genes are TRBV4-2 and TRBJ2-3; 9 bases align to TRBD2. This CDR3 has 17 amino acids. The V gene end was trimmed by 0 bases and the J gene end by 2 bases; junction bases not matched to a gene: 6. Germline V gene data show CDR1 as LGHNA and CDR2 as YNFKEQ. The CDR3 nucleotides read TGTGCCAGCAGCCAAGATAGAGCGGGAGGCCTCACAGATACGCAGTATTTT. Protein product: CASSQDRAGGLTDTQYF.

The CDR3 sequence is CSVEGTVRTDTQYF. CDR3 DNA: TGCAGCGTTGAGGGGACAGTTCGCACAGATACGCAGTATTTT. The chain carries TRBV29-1 and TRBJ2-3, with 7 bases fitting TRBD1. CDR1 SQVTM and CDR2 ANQGSEA come from the germline V gene. V was clipped by 3 bases and J by 1 base; unmatched bases: 4. The CDR3 sequence is 14 residues long.

V and J are TRBV27 and TRBJ2-5, with D hard to call. The CDR3 extends over 11 amino acids. Deletions cut 2 bases from V and 4 bases from J, with 2 bases between. The germline V gene has CDR1 MNHEY and CDR2 SMNVEV (reference sequence). CDR3 sequence reads: CASSLGETQYF. CDR3 in DNA: TGTGCCAGCAGTTTAGGAGAGACCCAGTACTTC.

The chain is built from TRBV9 and TRBJ2-3; 9 nucleotides line up with TRBD2. CDR3 size: 16 residues. The germline V gene has CDR1 SGDLS and CDR2 YYNGEE. The junction had 4 bases not matched to a gene; V was cut back by 0 bases and J by 2 bases. For the CDR3, the DNA is TGTGCCAGCAGCGTAGGCGGGAGGGCCGACACAGATACGCAGTATTTT. Translation gives CASSVGGRADTDTQYF.

This clone appeared a single time. V usage is TRBV11-2 and J usage is TRBJ2-7; no firm D call. V was trimmed by 0 bases and J by 9 bases, leaving 9 bases between them. CDR1 SGHAT and CDR2 FQNNGV come from the germline V gene. The CDR3 totals 12 residues. The CDR3 region is CASSLDRTSQYF. The CDR3 DNA reads as TGTGCCAGCAGCTTAGATAGAACCTCGCAGTACTTC.

The rearrangement uses TRBV18 and TRBJ1-3; unclear D gene. Germline values: CDR1 KGHSH, CDR2 LQKENI. This CDR3 has 15 residues. Trimming pared 3 bases from V and 1 base from J, leaving 10 bases between. The CDR3 sequence: CASSPYGSSGNTIYF. CDR3 coding DNA: TGTGCCAGCTCACCCTACGGGAGTTCTGGAAACACCATATATTTT.

The J gene is TRBJ2-5, the V gene TRBV4-1, with 10 nucleotides matching TRBD2. CDR1 MGHRA and CDR2 YSYEKL come from the germline V gene. With V trimmed by 0 bases and J by 2 bases, 3 bases remained unmatched. This CDR3 spans 16 amino acids. The CDR3: CASSQEGAGGQETQYF. The CDR3 DNA reads TGCGCCAGCAGCCAAGAGGGAGCGGGAGGGCAAGAGACCCAGTACTTC.

This chain links TRBV6-4 with TRBJ2-1; tentative D call: TRBD2 (5 bases). Germline V CDR1 and CDR2: MRHNA, SNTAGT. This CDR3 is built from 13 residues. V lost 0 bases, J lost 10 bases, and 10 bases lay in between. The CDR3 protein is CASSDSRTREQFF. Written as DNA, the CDR3 is TGTGCCAGCAGTGACTCGAGGACTCGGGAGCAGTTCTTC.

The V and J genes are TRBV10-3 and TRBJ1-3; 7 positions match TRBD1. CDR1 and CDR2 from the germline V gene are ENHRY and SYGVKD. The CDR3 length is 15 residues. The V gene end was trimmed by 4 bases and the J gene end by 5 bases; junction bases not matched to a gene: 8. CDR3 sequence (DNA): TGTGCCATCAGTGCACTCGCACAGGGGCGAAACACCATATATTTT. Translated, it gives CAISALAQGRNTIYF.

As for this clone: One end of the junction varies from germline; a read error may be responsible. The genes are TRBV10-3 and TRBJ1-1; D gene uncertain. The germline CDR1 and CDR2 sequences are ENHRY and SYGVKD. This CDR3 comprises 11 residues. CDR3 DNA sequence: TGTGCCACCAGTATGAACACTGAAGCTTTCTTT. Its translation is CATSMNTEAFF.

The chain uses TRBV7-9 and TRBJ2-5, with a weak D call TRBD2 (5 bases). The DNA end lines up better with TRBJ2-7; the J call may be wrong. The CDR3 is made up of 12 amino acids. The V gene's germline CDR1 is SEHNR and CDR2 FQNEAQ (reference sequence). CDR3 residues: CASSLRVDEQYF. CDR3 coding DNA: TGTGCCAGCAGCTTGAGGGTCGACGAGCAGTACTTC.

This clone has just one count. Other nucleotide sequences from this sample produce the same CDR3. CDR3 DNA sequence: TGTGCCAGCTCGCCTCAAGAGACCCAGTACTTC. This encodes CASSPQETQYF. The chain carries TRBV18 and TRBJ2-5, with unresolved D. The CDR3 has 11 amino acids. Germline assignment: CDR1 KGHSH and CDR2 LQKENI. Trimming removed 6 bases from V and 2 bases from J, with 4 bases in between.

The gene calls are TRBV7-2 and TRBJ1-5, with 8 nucleotides matching TRBD1. This CDR3 comprises 14 residues. The V gene end was trimmed by 5 bases and the J gene end by 4 bases; junction bases not matched to a gene: 4. Germline assignment: CDR1 SGHTA and CDR2 FQGNSA. The CDR3 nucleotides read TGTGCCAGCAGCCTAAGGACAGGGAATCAGCCCCAGCATTTT. It is translated as CASSLRTGNQPQHF.